Shown below are 32 T cell receptor beta chains from a single sample sequenced in a study of type 1 and type 2 diabetes patients. The PCR template was genomic DNA. The TCR beta CDR3 region was amplified using 30 forward and 13 reverse primers. TCRdb reprocessed the multiplex PCR reads with MiXCR, giving one entry per CDR3 protein. Of about 250,000 distinct CDR3 sequences listed, around 47% are singletons. Sequencing was done on a sample of peripheral blood mononuclear cells (PBMCs). The receptors originated from a man younger than 35 with type 2 diabetes.

The rearrangement uses TRBV13 and TRBJ2-1; 8 bases agree with TRBD2. The ends lost 2 bases at V and 4 bases at J; junction bases unmatched: 4. The CDR3 extends over 15 amino acids. Germline V gene lookup returns CDR1 PRHDT and CDR2 FYEKMQ (reference sequence). In nucleotides, the CDR3 is TGTGCCAGCAGCTTACGGACTAGCTTATACAATGAGCAGTTCTTC. Protein: CASSLRTSLYNEQFF.

Of note for this clonotype: One end of the junction varies from germline; a read error may be responsible. The chain links TRBV19 to TRBJ1-1, with D possibly TRBD1 on 5 matching bases. The germline V gene encodes CDR1 LNHDA and CDR2 SQIVND (reference sequence). There are 15 residues in the CDR3. The CDR3 here is CASSMGLPVNTEASF. CDR3 sequence (DNA): TGTGCCAGTAGTATGGGACTTCCGGTGAACACTGAAGCTTCCTTT. Supplemented by reference TRBV19 and TRBJ1-1, the full variable domain reads DGGITQSPKYLFRKEGQNVTLSCEQNLNHDAMYWYRQDPGQGLRLIYYSQIVNDFQKGDIAEGYSVSREKKESFPLTVTSAQKNPTAFYLCASSMGLPVNTEASFGQGTRLTVV.

This rearrangement joins TRBV28 to TRBJ2-7, with 7 bases lining up with TRBD2. J gave up 1 base and V 3 bases, and 15 bases lay outside the gene matches. Germline V gene lookup returns CDR1 MDHEN and CDR2 SYDVKM. This CDR3 has 18 amino acids. The CDR3 is CASSFMTWGASGSYEQYF. CDR3 coding DNA: TGTGCCAGCAGTTTTATGACATGGGGTGCTAGCGGATCCTACGAGCAGTACTTC.

The chain uses TRBV7-2 and TRBJ1-5, with D unresolved. V was cut by 5 bases and J by 0 bases, with 20 bases left in between. Germline lookup yields CDR1 SGHTA and CDR2 FQGNSA. The CDR3 totals 18 residues. In DNA form, the CDR3 reads TGTGCCAGCAGCCCCCCCCCGACACGTCTCTATAGCAATCAGCCCCAGCATTTT. Amino acid sequence: CASSPPPTRLYSNQPQHF.

The rearrangement uses TRBV11-2 and TRBJ1-2; the D gene is possibly TRBD1 (6 bases). There are 14 residues in the CDR3. Germline-derived CDR1 and CDR2 are SGHAT and FQNNGV. Trimming removed 3 bases at V and 5 bases at J, with 13 bases between. CDR3 in DNA: TGTGCCAGCAGCTTTCCAGGGGTGGGGTATGGCTACACCTTC. Its translation: CASSFPGVGYGYTF.

This clonotype was recorded a few times. The V and J genes are TRBV7-2 and TRBJ2-7, with 9 bases lining up with TRBD1. Germline V lookup: CDR1 SGHTA, CDR2 FQGNSA. The CDR3 runs to 15 residues. Unmatched junction bases numbered 4, after V lost 2 bases and J lost 2 bases. In DNA, the CDR3 is TGTGCCAGCAGCTTATACGGACAGGGGACCTACGAGCAGTACTTC. Protein product: CASSLYGQGTYEQYF.

The chain has TRBV29-1 and TRBJ2-1; maybe TRBD1 (5 bases). Per the germline V gene, CDR1 is SQVTM and CDR2 is ANQGSEA. The CDR3 is 14 amino acids. CDR3 sequence: CSQGTTNGANEQFF. As DNA, the CDR3 is TGCAGTCAGGGTACTACTAATGGGGCTAATGAGCAGTTCTTC.

The genes are TRBV27 and TRBJ1-2; maybe TRBD1 (5 bases). Germline values: CDR1 MNHEY, CDR2 SMNVEV (reference sequence). Trimming left V 5 bases short and J 7 bases short, with 17 bases between. The CDR3 runs 14 residues. The CDR3 is CASSLNQGYRGYTF. The CDR3 DNA sequence: TGTGCCAGCAGTCTCAACCAGGGATACCGTGGCTACACCTTC.

The rearrangement joins TRBV7-2 to TRBJ2-5, with 11 bases lining up with TRBD1. The J call may not be correct, given that the DNA end is closer to TRBJ2-7. CDR1 and CDR2 from the germline V gene are SGHTA and FQGNSA. CDR3 length: 13 residues. CDR3 in DNA: TGTGCCAGCAGTAGGGACAGGGGGAACGAGCAGTACTTC. Amino acids: CASSRDRGNEQYF.

As to this clonotype: At one of its ends the junction is not consistent with the germline gene, which may arise from a read error. J is TRBJ2-5 and V is TRBV28; 7 bases map to TRBD2. Per germline, CDR1 MDHEN and CDR2 SYDVKM. This CDR3 has 15 residues. The CDR3 sequence: CASSIEREGLETQYF. DNA for the CDR3: TGTGCCAGCAGCATCGAGCGGGAAGGGTTGGAGACCCAGTACTTT.

The chain joins TRBV9 to TRBJ2-1; D not certain. Trimming cost V 0 bases and J 7 bases, with 11 bases left between them. Germline V gene data show CDR1 as SGDLS and CDR2 as YYNGEE. CDR3 length: 14 residues. The CDR3 loop is CASSVGVVHNEQFF. The CDR3 DNA follows: TGTGCCAGCAGCGTAGGGGTAGTTCATAATGAGCAGTTCTTC.

The chain uses TRBV6-5 and TRBJ1-5; D is undetermined. The CDR3 has 14 residues. Germline CDR1 MNHEY, CDR2 SVGAGI. Trimming took off 10 bases at V and 2 bases at J, with 15 bases between the two ends. This chain's CDR3 is CAISEREGNQPQHF. The CDR3 DNA reads TGTGCCATCAGCGAGCGGGAGGGCAATCAGCCCCAGCATTTT.

The chain uses TRBV2 and TRBJ2-7; the match to TRBD2 covers 14 bases. Germline V CDR1 and CDR2: SNHLY, FYNNEI. The J segment lost 7 bases and the V segment lost 8 bases, leaving 13 bases of the junction unmatched. The CDR3 totals 16 residues. The CDR3 nucleotides read TGTGCCAGCGTGGGACTAGCGGGAGCCGCTAAGGGGGAGCAGTACTTC. This codes for CASVGLAGAAKGEQYF.

As concerns this clonotype: With a much larger clone just one base away, this may be a read error. The rearrangement joins TRBV13 to TRBJ2-2, with D maybe TRBD2 (5 bases). The germline gives CDR1 PRHDT, CDR2 FYEKMQ (reference sequence). This CDR3 has 13 residues. The CDR3 nucleotides are TGTGCCAGCAGTGGACTTTACACCGGGAAGCTGTTTTTT. Its protein product is CASSGLYTGKLFF.

The genes are TRBV27 and TRBJ1-1; D call uncertain. With 7 bases removed from V and 7 bases from J, the gap between germline ends came to 16 bases. Germline-derived CDR1 and CDR2 are MNHEY and SMNVEV (reference sequence). The CDR3 length is 13 residues. The CDR3 region is CASKSLTAIEAFF. The CDR3 nucleotides read TGTGCCAGCAAGAGCTTAACTGCTATTGAAGCTTTCTTT.

The V gene is TRBV2, the J gene TRBJ1-5, with D possibly TRBD1 on 5 matching bases. Germline V gives CDR1 SNHLY, CDR2 FYNNEI. With 6 bases removed from V and 0 bases from J, the gap between germline ends came to 9 bases. This CDR3 is 14 amino acids long. The CDR3 region has the DNA TGTGCCAGCAGGGGGACGTATAGCAATCAGCCCCAGCATTTT. Protein: CASRGTYSNQPQHF.

V usage is TRBV6-6 and J usage is TRBJ2-7, with a tentative D call TRBD1 (5 bases). This CDR3 region has 16 residues. The V end was cut by 5 bases, the J end by 2 bases, with 19 bases between. CDR1 and CDR2 (germline): MNHNY, SVGAGI (reference sequence). The CDR3 loop is CASSEEILTGAYEQYF. Written as DNA, the CDR3 is TGTGCCAGCAGTGAAGAGATCTTAACAGGAGCCTACGAGCAGTACTTC.

This rearrangement joins TRBV15 to TRBJ2-3; 8 bases are a match to TRBD2. The CDR3 has 15 residues. V gave up 0 bases and J gave up 6 bases; unmatched junction bases: 5. CDR1 and CDR2 from the germline V gene are LNHNV and YYDKDF (reference sequence). The CDR3 bases are TGTGCCACCAGCAGAGATGGGCGGGAGGCGGATACGCAGTATTTT. Encoded protein: CATSRDGREADTQYF.

A few counts support this clonotype. J is TRBJ1-2 and V is TRBV6-6; tentatively, D is TRBD1 (6 bases). The CDR3 loop spans 15 amino acids. V was cut by 8 bases and J by 4 bases, with 20 bases left in between. From germline, CDR1 is MNHNY and CDR2 SVGAGI (reference sequence). The CDR3 DNA reads as TGTGCCAGCGCAAGCAACAGGGCATCGATCTATGGCTACACCTTC. It specifies CASASNRASIYGYTF.

The CDR3 loop reads CAISEAASRIHTEAFF. The CDR3 DNA sequence: TGTGCCATCAGTGAAGCTGCTAGCCGCATACACACTGAAGCTTTCTTT. This chain uses TRBV12-5 with TRBJ1-1; D ambiguous. Germline CDR1 is LGHNT and CDR2 is FRNRAP. The CDR3 is 16 amino acids.

On this clonotype: A much larger clone lies a single base off, so this may be a read error. V usage is TRBV15 and J usage is TRBJ2-7; TRBD1 aligns across 8 bases. This CDR3 is built from 16 residues. Germline assignment: CDR1 LNHNV and CDR2 YYDKDF (reference sequence). The junction had 12 bases not matched to a gene; V was cut back by 2 bases and J by 6 bases. The chain's CDR3 is CATSRSPDGQGGEQYF. The DNA of the CDR3 is TGTGCCACCAGCAGAAGTCCCGATGGACAGGGAGGCGAGCAGTACTTC.

The rearrangement uses TRBV24-1 and TRBJ2-6; D is perhaps TRBD1 or TRBD2 (5 bases each). Germline V gives CDR1 KGHDR, CDR2 SFDVKD. This CDR3 region has 18 residues. V lost 4 bases and J 1 base, leaving 16 bases between the germline ends. The CDR3 loop is CATSDRDRVGSGANVLTF. DNA for the CDR3: TGTGCCACCAGTGACAGGGACCGGGTGGGGTCTGGGGCCAACGTCCTGACTTTC.

The V and J genes are TRBV2 and TRBJ2-3; no definite D call. This CDR3 comprises 14 residues. Germline CDR1 and CDR2: SNHLY and FYNNEI. Trimming removed 1 base at V and 3 bases at J, with 8 bases between. The DNA for the CDR3 is TGTGCCAGCAGTGAAGACTTGGTTACAGATACGCAGTATTTT. As protein: CASSEDLVTDTQYF.

V and J are TRBV15 and TRBJ2-2; 9 positions agree with TRBD2. Germline V CDR1 and CDR2: LNHNV, YYDKDF (reference sequence). V lost 8 bases, J lost 5 bases, and 9 bases stayed unmatched. This CDR3 has 15 amino acids. CDR3 nucleotides: TGTGCCACCGCCTGGACTAGCGAGAGAACCGGGGAGCTGTTTTTT. This gives the protein CATAWTSERTGELFF.

J is TRBJ1-1 and V is TRBV27; the match to TRBD1 covers 9 bases. Trimming at V came to 4 bases and at J to 6 bases, leaving 6 bases not matched to a gene. CDR1 is MNHEY, CDR2 SMNVEV, per germline (reference sequence). This CDR3 is 14 amino acids long. This CDR3 reads CASSSGQGPPEAFF. CDR3 nucleotides: TGTGCCAGCAGTTCCGGACAGGGGCCTCCTGAAGCTTTCTTT.

This clonotype was detected only a few times. This could be a read error, since a much larger clone is one nucleotide away. The chain employs TRBV24-1 and TRBJ2-3; D might be TRBD2 (5 bases). In germline, CDR1 is KGHDR, CDR2 SFDVKD. The CDR3 totals 15 residues. This CDR3 reads CATSGRNRATDAQYF. In DNA, the CDR3 is TGTGCCACCAGTGGGAGGAACCGTGCCACAGATGCGCAGTATTTT.

This clonotype turned up a few times. The V and J genes are TRBV12-3 or TRBV12-4 and TRBJ2-7; D gene unclear. Trimming shortened V by 5 bases and J by 3 bases, and 5 bases separated the two germline ends. The CDR3 totals 11 residues. CDR3 in amino acids: CASSDIYEQYF. CDR3 sequence (DNA): TGTGCCAGCAGTGACATCTACGAGCAGTACTTC.

This clonotype occurred a few times. The rearrangement joins TRBV20-1 to TRBJ2-7; 7 nucleotides align to TRBD1. CDR3 length equals 13 residues. Germline V lookup: CDR1 DFQATT, CDR2 SNEGSKA (reference sequence). V dropped 1 base and J dropped 3; count of bases not matched to a gene: 3. Here the CDR3 reads CSARGDSHYEQYF. DNA of the CDR3: TGCAGTGCTAGAGGGGACAGTCACTACGAGCAGTACTTC.

The chain joins TRBV18 to TRBJ1-6; the match to TRBD1 covers 7 bases. The V gene end was trimmed by 8 bases and the J gene end by 10 bases; junction bases not matched to a gene: 8. The CDR3 loop spans 13 amino acids. Germline V CDR1 and CDR2: KGHSH, LQKENI. The CDR3 region has the DNA TGTGCCAGCGCCCGGGACAGAGGATCACCCCTCCACTTT. Amino acid sequence: CASARDRGSPLHF.

This clonotype was recorded only once. V usage is TRBV19 and J usage is TRBJ1-5; D not certain. Germline lookup yields CDR1 LNHDA and CDR2 SQIVND (reference sequence). The CDR3 is 15 amino acids. V was clipped by 8 bases and J by 3 bases, with 17 bases between them. CDR3 in amino acids: CASAHPTGINQPQHF. The DNA of the CDR3 is TGTGCCAGTGCCCACCCGACGGGTATCAATCAGCCCCAGCATTTT.

This clonotype was detected ten times or more. This chain joins TRBV7-8 and TRBJ2-1, with 10 bases lining up with TRBD1. From germline, CDR1 is SGHVS and CDR2 FQNEAQ. Germline trimming cut 1 base from V and 5 bases from J; bases unmatched to any gene: 11. CDR3 length equals 18 residues. The CDR3 region is CASSLEVWGQGFHNEQFF. Here the CDR3 DNA reads TGTGCCAGCAGCTTAGAGGTGTGGGGACAGGGGTTCCACAATGAGCAGTTCTTC.

The chain links TRBV28 to TRBJ2-7; 9 nucleotides agree with TRBD1. The CDR3 is 14 residues long. Germline V gene lookup returns CDR1 MDHEN and CDR2 SYDVKM. V dropped 7 bases and J dropped 3; count of bases not matched to a gene: 7. CDR3 residues: CASIPGDRVYEQYF. The CDR3 region has the DNA TGTGCCAGCATTCCGGGGGACAGGGTCTACGAGCAGTACTTC.